The table lists the clone carrying this TCR beta chain with a few counts. Its antigen is unknown. 5'RACE with constant-segment primers yielded barcoded, UMI-tagged TCR alpha and TCR beta cDNA libraries. TCRdb redid the calling of the 5' RACE reads with MiXCR, one entry per CDR3 protein. The sample records roughly 340,000 distinct CDR3 sequences, 20% to 25% being singletons. The source of the sample is a study of T-cell memory formation after mild COVID-19. Study-wide points: Contracting clones localized mainly to CM and EM when CD4+ and mainly to EMRA when CD8+. Contracting clones, day 15 to 85, had balanced CD4/CD8, and later expanders favored CD4+.

Germline CDR1 reads MDHEN; CDR2 reads SYDVKM. The J segment lost 0 bases and the V segment lost 9 bases, leaving 7 bases of the junction unmatched. This CDR3 region has 14 residues. The TCR was taken from a man in his late teens or twenties who had mild COVID-19 (a few samples of this study predate the infection). Cell type and time point are not known. V usage is TRBV28 and J usage is TRBJ2-7, with 8 bases fitting TRBD2. Source material: PBMCs or a T cell subset sorted from them (not recorded which). The CDR3 protein is CASREGGSSYEQYV. CDR3 in DNA: TGTGCCAGTCGGGAGGGGGGCAGCTCCTACGAGCAGTACGTC.